This is a list of T cell receptor beta chains from one sample in a study of T cell repertoires in cytomegalovirus infection. TCRdb reanalysed the reads using MiXCR and keeps one entry per CDR3 protein. The table lists 250,000 or so distinct CDR3 sequences, roughly 9% of them singletons. The specimen was PBMCs. All receptors derive from a human donor in good health (CMV status not recorded). Some clones in this sample may be carry-over from other donors' samples. Each CDR3 is given with its conserved first and last residue.

J	V	CDR3
TRBJ1-4	TRBV7-2	CASSFTGGDDEKLFF
TRBJ2-2	TRBV6-2/TRBV6-3	CASSYTAGRNTGELFF
TRBJ2-3	TRBV20-1	CSAEVGDTQYF
TRBJ2-7	TRBV7-2	CASSLMWDRGYEQYF
TRBJ1-1	TRBV7-6	CASSFGTGAEAFF
TRBJ2-3	TRBV7-2	CASSIDRGGTDTQYF
TRBJ2-3	TRBV7-2	CASIGTVFTDTQYF
TRBJ1-2	TRBV7-2	CASSLEGWAGYTF
TRBJ1-1	TRBV7-2	CASSLNGQRNTEAFF
TRBJ2-1	TRBV7-3	CASSSGTGYNEQFF
TRBJ2-6	TRBV29-1	CSVGRTTTGANVLTF
TRBJ2-3	TRBV7-2	CASSRLQGRTDTQYF
TRBJ2-5	TRBV5-1	CASSFAGQETQYF
TRBJ2-1	TRBV19	CASSMTGTSYNEQFF
TRBJ1-3	TRBV28	CASSSLPGQGFGNTIYF
TRBJ2-2	TRBV5-5	CASSLEGSRTKTGELFF
TRBJ2-1	TRBV7-2	CASTLGRGGEQFF
TRBJ2-5	TRBV7-4	CASSSNSGTSGQETQYF
TRBJ1-2	TRBV20-1	CSARRQGTHGIGYTF
TRBJ1-2	TRBV7-9	CASSSTGGGDYGYTF
TRBJ2-1	TRBV11-2	CASSLGTSGSHEQFF
TRBJ2-7	TRBV4-2	CASSQVAGQGSYEQYF
TRBJ2-7	TRBV11-2	CASSRPSREASYEQYF
TRBJ2-1	TRBV7-2	CASSLFLGDNEQFF
TRBJ2-6	TRBV23-1	CASSQSDRNSNRESSGANVLTF
TRBJ2-5	TRBV7-2	CASSSVHFKMGETQYF
TRBJ1-1	TRBV19	CASKFRGSDTEAFF
TRBJ1-5	TRBV7-2	CASSLNRGTGQPQHF
TRBJ2-4	TRBV28	CASSLPQDIQYF
TRBJ1-5	TRBV6-5	CASRRARDNQPQHF
TRBJ1-2	TRBV7-2	CASSLEVGISYGYTF
TRBJ2-7	TRBV2	CASKTGGSSYEQYF
TRBJ2-7	TRBV28	CASSLFTGGPWREQYF
TRBJ1-6	TRBV6-2/TRBV6-3	CASSSYNSPLHF
TRBJ2-2	TRBV5-1	CASSFVLDTGELFF
TRBJ2-3	TRBV7-2	CASSNGLVGTDTQYF
TRBJ2-4	TRBV19	CASSFDRAKNIQYF
TRBJ1-5	TRBV6-6	CASSYTNQPQHF
TRBJ2-1	TRBV7-9	CASSLERGFGKNNEQFF
TRBJ2-7	TRBV7-2	CASSLAGGGNSYEQYF
TRBJ2-1	TRBV18	CASSPPGAPGSYNEQFF
TRBJ2-1	TRBV20-1	CSAGTGLREQFF
TRBJ2-7	TRBV29-1	CSTTGRSYEQYF
TRBJ1-5	TRBV7-2	CASSPQANKNQPQHF
TRBJ2-7	TRBV14	CASSPGLAGVAEQYF
TRBJ2-7	TRBV19	CASSIQGAYEQYF
TRBJ1-3	TRBV5-3	CASSLGAGVGNTIYF
TRBJ1-3	TRBV12-3/TRBV12-4	CASSNPNRELSGNTIYF
TRBJ2-2	TRBV2	CATLPGRGRKDTGELFF
TRBJ1-5	TRBV7-2	CASSLGTGVPANQPQHF